The 5 T cell receptor beta chains in this list originate from one sample, sequenced in a study of T cells in Graves' hyperthyroidism and ophthalmopathy. TCR beta CDR3 regions were amplified from RNA. The HTBI primer set drove a first-round RT-PCR of the TCR CDR3. TCRdb re-called the multiplex PCR reads with MiXCR, one entry per CDR3 protein. The sample lists about 600,000 distinct CDR3 sequences; 14% were seen once. Sequenced sample: blood. These receptors all stem from a woman younger than 30 with Graves' ophthalmopathy.

The rearrangement links TRBV9 to TRBJ2-2; D call uncertain. Germline CDR1 SGDLS, CDR2 YYNGEE. V lost 0 bases to trimming and J lost 8 bases, with 14 bases between them. This CDR3 comprises 15 residues. The CDR3: CASSVAGPSTGELFF. The CDR3, as DNA: TGTGCCAGCAGCGTAGCAGGTCCCAGTACGGGGGAGCTGTTTTTT.

This clonotype was recorded many times. The chain joins TRBV7-9 to TRBJ1-2; D gene ambiguous. The CDR3 contains 10 residues. Per germline, CDR1 SEHNR and CDR2 FQNEAQ (reference sequence). The V end was cut by 1 base, the J end by 10 bases, with 4 bases between. The CDR3 nucleotides are TGTGCCAGCAGCTTAGGAGACTACACCTTC. The encoded protein is CASSLGDYTF.

J is TRBJ1-2 and V is TRBV4-3, with 7 bases aligning to TRBD1. V shed 0 bases, J shed 4 bases, and the junction held 5 bases outside the gene matches. CDR1 is LGHNA and CDR2 is YSLEER in the germline V gene. The CDR3 loop spans 15 amino acids. The CDR3 DNA sequence: TGCGCCAGCAGCCAAGATCAGGCAGGGGGCTATGGCTACACCTTC. Amino acids: CASSQDQAGGYGYTF.

This clonotype has at least ten counts. The genes are TRBV12-3 or TRBV12-4 and TRBJ2-2, with a weak D call TRBD1 (5 bases). Trimming left V 1 base short and J 4 bases short, with 16 bases between. The CDR3 is 17 amino acids. CDR3 DNA: TGTGCCAGCAGTTTAGAGCGCAGGGCGGATGCCACCGGGGAGCTGTTTTTT. It codes for CASSLERRADATGELFF.

The V gene is TRBV20-1, the J gene TRBJ2-1; TRBD2 matches 11 bases. The CDR3 is made up of 17 amino acids. In germline, CDR1 is DFQATT, CDR2 SNEGSKA (reference sequence). J lost 1 base, V lost 3 bases, and 8 bases had no gene match. The CDR3 nucleotides are TGCAGTGCTAGGGGGACTAGCGGAACCCGATCCTACAATGAGCAGTTCTTC. Encoded protein: CSARGTSGTRSYNEQFF.